The present entry profiles one T cell receptor beta chain with its context. Its target is not known. This specimen comes from a study of CD8 T cells in Susac syndrome. Study-level findings and limits: CD8+ clonal expansion in Susac peaked in TEMRA cells and active patients.

This CDR3 is built from 11 residues. V lost 4 bases and J 5 bases, leaving 5 bases between the germline ends. Random hexamers primed reverse transcription of roughly 0.5 to 1 ug RNA. Using its own MiXCR run on the immunoSEQ multiplex PCR reads, TCRdb lists one record per CDR3 protein. The data show around 200,000 distinct CDR3 sequences, approximately 95% seen once. The genes are TRBV12-3 or TRBV12-4 and TRBJ2-5; possibly TRBD2 for D (5 bases). Sequencing input: CD8+ T cells from PBMCs. The receptor was derived from a human donor with Susac syndrome. CDR3 loop: CASSSGETQYF. The CDR3 DNA sequence: TGTGCCAGCAGTTCGGGGGAGACCCAGTACTTC.